These 29 T cell receptor beta chains were sequenced from one sample in a study of Tregs in tolerant kidney transplant recipients. Sequenced by immunoSEQ multiplex PCR; TCRdb stores in-frame clones only, minus some. The sample holds roughly 50,000 clones. The sequences come from CD4+ T cells from blood, collected before the transplant. Source of these receptors: a human donor who received a combined kidney and bone marrow transplant.

In the case of this clone: The sequence runs out 3 residues before the end of the CDR3; the remainder is reconstructed from the germline J gene. The chain carries TRBV30 and TRBJ2-3; 9 bases fit TRBD2. The CDR3 is 16 amino acids. Germline V gene data show CDR1 as GTSNPN and CDR2 as SVGIG (reference sequence). With 2 bases clipped from V and 0 bases from J, the junction kept 6 bases outside the gene matches. The CDR3 region is CAWSPGTSPSTDTQYF. CDR3 bases read: TGTGCCTGGAGTCCCGGGACTAGCCCTAGCACAGATACG.

Of note for this clone: The read is 3 residues too short to cover the CDR3 end, so that end is filled in from the germline J gene. The chain links TRBV7-2 to TRBJ1-1; perhaps TRBD1 as D (5 bases). This CDR3 contains 13 residues. CDR1 and CDR2 (germline): SGHTA, FQGNSA. The sequenced CDR3 bases are TGTGCCAGCAGCTTAGGGACACCCGCTCAA. Its translation is CASSLGTPAQ. The whole CDR3 protein is CASSLGTPAQAFF.

As for this clone: The read ends 3 residues before the CDR3 terminus; that terminus is restored from the germline J gene. The J gene is TRBJ2-5, the V gene TRBV18, with D uncertain. The CDR3 spans 12 residues. Trimming cost V 3 bases and J 3 bases, with 5 bases left between them. The germline CDR1 and CDR2 sequences are KGHSH and LQKENI. CDR3 bases read: TGTGCCAGCTCACCCTACGAAGAGACC. It specifies CASSPYEET. The complete CDR3 sequence is CASSPYEETQYF.

With respect to this clone: The read is 3 residues too short to cover the CDR3 end, so that end is filled in from the germline J gene. The V and J genes are TRBV5-1 and TRBJ1-1, with TRBD1 matching 7 bases. V shed 4 bases, J shed 3 bases, and the junction held 3 bases outside the gene matches. The CDR3 totals 13 residues. CDR1 is SGHRS, CDR2 YFSETQ, per germline. The sequenced CDR3 bases are TGCGCCAGCAGCGTAGGACAGGACACTGAA. Translation: CASSVGQDTE. The full-length CDR3 reads as CASSVGQDTEAFF.

As regards this clone: Coverage ceases 3 residues before the CDR3 finishes, and the germline J gene fills in the end. The rearrangement uses TRBV20-1 and TRBJ2-4; D possibly corresponds to TRBD1 (5 bases). V was cut by 0 bases and J by 6 bases, with 24 bases left in between. Germline-derived CDR1 and CDR2 are DFQATT and SNEGSKA (reference sequence). The CDR3 runs to 18 residues. CDR3 DNA, as far as it was read: TGCAGTGCTAGAGATCGTCTTCCAGACTTTAGGGGATTAAACATT. It yields the protein CSARDRLPDFRGLNI. The complete CDR3 sequence is CSARDRLPDFRGLNIQYF.

Comment on this clone: The CDR3 end is not reached by the read, which stops 3 residues before it; the germline J gene fills it in. The chain combines TRBV7-6 with TRBJ2-7, with 8 bases matching TRBD1. The J segment lost 4 bases and the V segment lost 1 base, leaving 6 bases of the junction unmatched. The germline gives CDR1 SGHVS, CDR2 FNYEAQ. CDR3 size: 15 residues. The CDR3 protein is CASSLEGRGLYEQYF. CDR3 bases read: TGTGCCAGCAGCTTAGAGGGCAGGGGGCTTTACGAG.

Details on this clone: The read ends 3 residues shy of where the CDR3 ends; the end is completed using the germline J gene. The chain employs TRBV19 and TRBJ1-5; 9 nucleotides agree with TRBD1. V lost 5 bases and J lost 6; bases outside the gene matches: 11. CDR1 and CDR2 from the germline V gene are LNHDA and SQIVND (reference sequence). The CDR3 has 16 amino acids. CDR3 in amino acids: CASSSPNRGRPQPQHF. Incomplete CDR3 DNA: TGTGCCAGTAGTTCGCCGAACAGGGGGCGACCTCAGCCC.

The CDR3: CASSPDQGNQPQHF. CDR3 bases read: TGTGCCAGCTCACCAGATCAGGGCAATCAGCCC. The chain links TRBV18 to TRBJ1-5; the D is unclear. The observed sequence ends 3 residues before the CDR3 terminus, with the missing tail filled in from the germline J gene. From germline, CDR1 is KGHSH and CDR2 LQKENI. The V end was cut by 2 bases, the J end by 2 bases, with 7 bases between. The CDR3 spans 14 residues. Drawing the rest from reference TRBV18 and TRBJ1-5, the complete variable domain is NAGVMQNPRHLVRRRGQEARLRCSPMKGHSHVYWYRQLPEEGLKFMVYLQKENIIDESGMPKERFSAEFPKEGPSILRIQQVVRGDSAAYFCASSPDQGNQPQHFGDGTRLSIL.

As to this clone: The DNA ends 3 residues before the CDR3 does, and the rest of the CDR3 is filled in from the germline J gene. The J gene is TRBJ1-5, the V gene TRBV2, with unresolved D. Germline CDR1 SNHLY, CDR2 FYNNEI. The germline V and J ends were trimmed by 3 bases and 1 base, with 10 bases remaining between them. The CDR3 runs to 15 residues. CDR3 DNA, as far as it was read: TGTGCCAGCAGTGAGGAGGGTTTGAGCAATCAGCCC. Its protein product is CASSEEGLSNQP. The full CDR3 sequence reads CASSEEGLSNQPQHF.

Concerning this clone: Read sequence stops 3 residues before the CDR3 end, and the germline J gene provides the missing end. The chain has TRBV19 and TRBJ2-2; TRBD1 aligns across 10 bases. The germline gives CDR1 LNHDA, CDR2 SQIVND (reference sequence). After removal of 3 bases from V and 10 bases from J, the junction contained 11 bases not matched to a gene. This CDR3 region has 16 residues. The CDR3 sequence is CASSILDRGQIVELFF. CDR3 DNA, as far as it was read: TGTGCCAGTAGTATTCTCGACAGGGGGCAGATCGTGGAG.

Concerning this clone: The read ends 3 residues early relative to the CDR3; the germline J gene fills the gap. The rearrangement joins TRBV6-2 or TRBV6-3 to TRBJ2-7; 9 positions agree with TRBD1. This CDR3 spans 17 amino acids. CDR1 MNHEY and CDR2 SVGEGT come from the germline V gene. Losses at the gene ends were 10 bases for V and 3 bases for J; bases not matched to a gene: 19. CDR3 residues: CATSPGLGQGFLYEQYF. The covered CDR3 bases are TGTGCCACCTCCCCAGGCCTGGGACAGGGATTCCTCTACGAG.

About this clone itself: The read finishes 3 residues shy of the CDR3 end, and the germline J gene is used to complete it. The chain links TRBV2 to TRBJ2-3, with D possibly matching TRBD1 (6 bases). The CDR3 has 14 amino acids. CDR1 and CDR2 from the germline V gene are SNHLY and FYNNEI. Trimming removed 5 bases at V and 1 base at J, with 10 bases between. The covered CDR3 bases are TGTGCCAGCAGTTTTAGACAGGGCACAGATACG. Its translation is CASSFRQGTDT. From start to end, the CDR3 is CASSFRQGTDTQYF. The full variable domain, in which reference TRBV2 and TRBJ2-3 provide the parts outside the CDR3, is EPEVTQTPSHQVTQMGQEVILRCVPISNHLYFYWYRQILGQKVEFLVSFYNNEISEKSEIFDDQFSVERPDGSNFTLKIRSTKLEDSAMYFCASSFRQGTDTQYFGPGTRLTVL.

To note about this clone: The read halts 3 residues ahead of the CDR3 end, with the missing end drawn from the germline J gene. The rearrangement uses TRBV18 and TRBJ2-7; perhaps TRBD1 as D (5 bases). Trimming took 3 bases from V and 3 from J, leaving 15 bases between them. CDR1 KGHSH and CDR2 LQKENI come from the germline V gene. The CDR3 is made up of 15 amino acids. CDR3 sequence reads: CASSPNSDRNYEQYF. The covered CDR3 bases are TGTGCCAGCTCACCGAATTCTGACAGAAACTACGAG.

Worth noting for this clone: The read terminates 3 residues ahead of where the CDR3 ends, so the germline J gene completes it. The chain couples TRBV18 to TRBJ1-4; D unresolved. Per germline, CDR1 KGHSH and CDR2 LQKENI. This CDR3 has 13 amino acids. The ends were cut back, 5 bases at V and 7 bases at J, with 11 bases in the middle. The CDR3 reads CASSRVAGEKLFF. CDR3 bases read: TGTGCCAGCTCAAGGGTGGCTGGTGAAAAA.

Concerning this clone itself: The read stops 3 residues short of the end of the CDR3; the missing end is completed from the germline J gene. The chain is built from TRBV5-1 and TRBJ2-7; TRBD1 matches 7 bases. The CDR3 has 13 amino acids. J gave up 2 bases and V 4 bases, and 3 bases lay outside the gene matches. The germline V gene encodes CDR1 SGHRS and CDR2 YFSETQ. The DNA read from the CDR3 is TGCGCCAGCAGCCCACAGGGGCCCTACGAG. Translation: CASSPQGPYE. The full CDR3 protein is CASSPQGPYEQYF.

Of note for this clone: Read coverage stops 3 residues before the CDR3 terminus; the germline J gene supplies the remainder. The chain recombines TRBV6-1 with TRBJ2-7, with D possibly TRBD2 on 7 matching bases. Deletions cut 4 bases from V and 2 bases from J, with 15 bases between. Germline V CDR1 and CDR2: MNHNS, SASEGT. This CDR3 region has 15 residues. Partial CDR3 DNA: TGTGCCAGCAGTGCCCACGCGGGGGCCACCTACGAG. The encoded protein is CASSAHAGATYE. In full, the CDR3 is CASSAHAGATYEQYF.

Concerning this clone: The sequence runs out 3 residues before the end of the CDR3; the remainder is reconstructed from the germline J gene. The chain joins TRBV10-3 to TRBJ1-1; perhaps TRBD1 as D (5 bases). The CDR3 is 12 residues long. Germline V gives CDR1 ENHRY, CDR2 SYGVKD. V dropped 6 bases and J dropped 3 bases, with 8 bases sitting between them. CDR3 DNA (partial): TGTGCCATCAGGGGGGGGGACACTGAA. Translating gives CAIRGGDTE. The CDR3 as a whole reads CAIRGGDTEAFF.

Details on this clone: The read stops 3 residues short of the end of the CDR3; the missing end is completed from the germline J gene. This rearrangement joins TRBV7-9 to TRBJ1-1; maybe TRBD1 (6 bases). CDR1 and CDR2 from the germline V gene are SEHNR and FQNEAQ (reference sequence). This CDR3 spans 14 amino acids. V lost 6 bases, J lost 3 bases, and 14 bases lay in between. CDR3 loop: CASRLNSGDTEAFF. The part of the CDR3 DNA that was read is TGTGCCAGCAGGCTTAATTCAGGGGACACTGAA. Complete variable domain (other parts from reference TRBV7-9 and TRBJ1-1): DTGVSQNPRHKITKRGQNVTFRCDPISEHNRLYWYRQTLGQGPEFLTYFQNEAQLEKSRLLSDRFSAERPKGSFSTLEIQRTEQGDSAMYLCASRLNSGDTEAFFGQGTRLTVV.

Note on this clone: The read halts 3 residues ahead of the CDR3 end, with the missing end drawn from the germline J gene. The chain links TRBV18 to TRBJ2-7, with no clear D. The CDR3 spans 15 residues. The germline V gene has CDR1 KGHSH and CDR2 LQKENI. V was trimmed by 4 bases and J by 2 bases, leaving 15 bases between them. Incomplete CDR3 DNA: TGTGCCAGCTCACTAACCCCCGACTCCACCTACGAG. Translated: CASSLTPDSTYE. The CDR3 in its entirety is CASSLTPDSTYEQYF.

A note on this clone: An end of the junction differs from the germline gene, which may be a read error. The observed sequence ends 3 residues before the CDR3 terminus, with the missing tail filled in from the germline J gene. V is TRBV7-9 and J is TRBJ2-7, with D uncertain. CDR1 is SEHNR, CDR2 FQNEAQ, per germline (reference sequence). The CDR3 consists of 14 residues. The part of the CDR3 DNA that was read is TGTGCCAGGAGCTCCCGCCCCGCGGCCTACGAG. It encodes CARSSRPAAYE. From start to end, the CDR3 is CARSSRPAAYEQYF.

With respect to this clone: The read ends 3 residues shy of where the CDR3 ends; the end is completed using the germline J gene. J is TRBJ2-5 and V is TRBV5-6; 7 positions agree with TRBD1. V lost 6 bases, J lost 5 bases, and 13 bases stayed unmatched. CDR3 length: 15 residues. Germline assignment: CDR1 SGHDT and CDR2 YYEEEE. Here the CDR3 reads CASNVPSTGIETQYF. Incomplete CDR3 DNA: TGTGCCAGCAACGTTCCCTCGACAGGGATCGAGACC.

Of note for this clone: The missing CDR3 end, 3 residues past where the read stops, is filled in from the germline J gene. The chain links TRBV18 to TRBJ2-2; D is perhaps TRBD1 (5 bases). V shed 1 base and J shed 1 base, with 7 bases lying between them. Germline assignment: CDR1 KGHSH and CDR2 LQKENI. The CDR3 loop spans 15 amino acids. The CDR3 bases that were read are TGTGCCAGCTCACCACGGCAGGGGAACACCGGGGAG. Translation: CASSPRQGNTGE. The full CDR3 is CASSPRQGNTGELFF.

The CDR3 bases that were read are TGCAGTGCTAGGGTAGCGGGGGGGTACAATGAG. This gives the protein CSARVAGGYNE. The full CDR3 protein is CSARVAGGYNEQFF. This chain connects TRBV20-1 to TRBJ2-1, with 11 bases lining up with TRBD2. The CDR3 goes on 3 residues after the read ends, and that part is filled in from the germline J gene. The ends lost 3 bases at V and 4 bases at J; junction bases unmatched: 2. Germline V gene sequence: CDR1 DFQATT, CDR2 SNEGSKA (reference sequence). The CDR3 loop spans 14 amino acids.

Concerning this clone itself: The read comes to an end 3 residues before the CDR3 does, leaving the germline J gene to fill in the end. The chain has TRBV6-2 or TRBV6-3 and TRBJ2-1; 10 bases match TRBD2. V shed 2 bases and J 5 bases; nucleotides not matched to a gene: 6. The CDR3 has 16 amino acids. Germline CDR1 MNHEY, CDR2 SVGEGT. The CDR3 reads CASSYAGLAYHNEQFF. The sequenced CDR3 bases are TGTGCCAGCAGTTACGCGGGACTAGCGTACCACAATGAG.

Details on this clone: The sequence runs out 3 residues before the end of the CDR3; the remainder is reconstructed from the germline J gene. This chain uses TRBV7-8 with TRBJ2-3; D not resolved. The CDR3 is 11 residues long. From germline, CDR1 is SGHVS and CDR2 FQNEAQ. The V gene lost 8 bases and the J gene lost 2 bases, with 5 bases spanning the gap. This CDR3 reads CASGPTDTQYF. The sequenced part of the CDR3 DNA is TGTGCCAGCGGCCCCACAGATACG.

As to this clone: The read terminates 3 residues before the CDR3 end, so the remaining end is supplied by the germline J gene. The chain carries TRBV7-2 and TRBJ2-1; D gene ambiguous. CDR3 length equals 13 residues. Germline assignment: CDR1 SGHTA and CDR2 FQGNSA. Trimming took off 1 base at V and 9 bases at J, with 10 bases between the two ends. The CDR3 is CASSLGSRSEQFF. The covered CDR3 bases are TGTGCCAGCAGCTTAGGAAGCAGGAGTGAG.

About this clone: The read is 3 residues too short to cover the CDR3 end, so that end is filled in from the germline J gene. The V and J genes are TRBV2 and TRBJ1-2; TRBD1 agrees at 8 bases. V dropped 3 bases and J dropped 2; count of bases not matched to a gene: 5. Germline CDR1 is SNHLY and CDR2 is FYNNEI. The CDR3 consists of 15 residues. This chain's CDR3 is CASSEPGTGNYGYTF. The part of the CDR3 DNA that was read is TGTGCCAGCAGTGAGCCCGGGACAGGCAACTATGGC. Supplemented by reference TRBV2 and TRBJ1-2, the full variable domain reads EPEVTQTPSHQVTQMGQEVILRCVPISNHLYFYWYRQILGQKVEFLVSFYNNEISEKSEIFDDQFSVERPDGSNFTLKIRSTKLEDSAMYFCASSEPGTGNYGYTFGSGTRLTVV.

The CDR3 reads CASSVSRPGGYTF. The DNA read from the CDR3 is TGTGCCAGCAGTGTTTCGCGTCCGGGGGGC. The V gene is TRBV6-1, the J gene TRBJ1-2; unclear D gene. The read ends 3 residues shy of where the CDR3 ends; the end is completed using the germline J gene. Germline V gene lookup returns CDR1 MNHNS and CDR2 SASEGT. The CDR3 sequence is 13 residues long.

Details on this clone: The CDR3 extends 3 residues past the end of the read, so its final part is completed from the germline J gene. This sequence joins TRBV5-1 and TRBJ1-1; D uncertain. Germline CDR1 and CDR2: SGHRS and YFSETQ. This CDR3 has 13 amino acids. V lost 3 bases to trimming and J lost 4 bases, with 10 bases between them. The CDR3 here is CASSSIRGTEAFF. Incomplete CDR3 DNA: TGCGCCAGCAGCTCCATCCGGGGCACTGAA.